This T cell receptor (beta chain) was identified in a study of PD-1 blockade in classical Hodgkin lymphoma. Clones were read by immunoSEQ multiplex PCR, and TCRdb kept only the in-frame ones, dropping some. The sample gives about 15,000 clones, about 89% of which show up once; about 18% is in the top ten. Time point in this sample: cycle 4 day 1 (C4D1), after 6 weeks of nivolumab. After autologous stem cell transplantation all patients relapsed, and prior brentuximab vedotin exposure differed between cohorts. After thawing, PBMCs were subjected to magnetic negative selection to isolate CD8+ T cells. The CDR3 has 19 amino acids. V lost 0 bases, J lost 8 bases, and 18 bases stayed unmatched. Germline V gene lookup returns CDR1 SGHDN and CDR2 FVKESK. Regarding the study as a whole: Repertoire differences have undefined causes, possibly disease activity or prior therapy. Whereas CD4+ TCR diversity had risen significantly by C4D1, CD8+ TCR diversity had not. Before treatment, TCR diversity in newly diagnosed patients was reportedly lower than in healthy donors. Before treatment, complete responders showed about the same diversity as newly diagnosed patients.

Worth noting for this clone: Antigen unknown.

The gene calls are TRBV14 and TRBJ2-1, with TRBD1 identical over 8 bases. The specimen comprised CD8+ T cells from blood, sampled before the fourth cycle of nivolumab. This TCR was recovered from a human donor with classical Hodgkin lymphoma. For the CDR3, the DNA is TGTGCCAGCAGCCAAGATAAAAGGCGGGGACAGGACCCTGGGGATGAGCAGTTCTTC. Encoded protein: CASSQDKRRGQDPGDEQFF.